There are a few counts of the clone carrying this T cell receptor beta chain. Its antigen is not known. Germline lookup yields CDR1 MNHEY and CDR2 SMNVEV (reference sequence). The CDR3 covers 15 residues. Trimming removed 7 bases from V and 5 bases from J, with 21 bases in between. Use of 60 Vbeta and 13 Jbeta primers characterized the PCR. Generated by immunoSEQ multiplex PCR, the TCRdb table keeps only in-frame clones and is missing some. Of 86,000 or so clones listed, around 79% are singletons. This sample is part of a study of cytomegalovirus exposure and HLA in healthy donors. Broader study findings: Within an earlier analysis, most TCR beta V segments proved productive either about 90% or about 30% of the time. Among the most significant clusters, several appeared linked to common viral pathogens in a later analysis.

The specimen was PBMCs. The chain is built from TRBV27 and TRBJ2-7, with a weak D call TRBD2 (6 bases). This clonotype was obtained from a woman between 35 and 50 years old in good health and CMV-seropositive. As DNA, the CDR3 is TGTGCCAGCACTCCCGACCCCAGGAGGGTTCACGAGCAGTACTTC. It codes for CASTPDPRRVHEQYF.